Below, 27 T cell receptor beta chains from the same sample are listed, as sequenced in a study of OX40 agonist ivuxolimab in advanced cancers. Clones were sequenced by immunoSEQ multiplex PCR, and TCRdb holds only the in-frame ones, with some missing. The top ten clones hold 8% to 13% of a sample with about 84,000 clones, about 94% of them seen once. The source material was CD4+ or CD8+ T cells sorted from blood, sampled in a trial of the OX40 agonist ivuxolimab. The source is an adult with an advanced solid tumor such as melanoma, head and neck, liver or kidney cancer.

This clone counts as medium-sized. The chain carries TRBV5-1 and TRBJ2-5; maybe TRBD2 (5 bases). Germline CDR1 is SGHRS and CDR2 is YFSETQ. The CDR3 has 14 residues. V lost 2 bases, J lost 2 bases, and 10 bases lay in between. This chain's CDR3 is CASSLASRQETQYF. In DNA, the CDR3 is TGCGCCAGCAGCTTAGCTAGCAGGCAAGAGACCCAGTACTTC.

V is TRBV15 and J is TRBJ1-2; 7 bases match TRBD1. Trimming took 2 bases from V and 0 from J; bases not matched to a gene: 6. This CDR3 comprises 16 residues. CDR1 and CDR2 from the germline V gene are LNHNV and YYDKDF (reference sequence). The CDR3 nucleotides are TGTGCCACCAGCAGACGGCAGGGGGAAGCTAACTATGGCTACACCTTC. Its translation is CATSRRQGEANYGYTF.

In its sample, this clone was seen once. The chain employs TRBV2 and TRBJ2-2; TRBD2 matches 8 bases. V trimming: 5 bases; J trimming: 1 base; junction bases outside the gene matches: 6. Germline V CDR1 and CDR2: SNHLY, FYNNEI. CDR3 length equals 16 residues. The chain's CDR3 is CASSPTSGENTGELFF. CDR3 in DNA: TGTGCCAGCAGTCCTACTAGCGGAGAGAACACCGGGGAGCTGTTTTTT.

This clone was seen once. The chain is built from TRBV7-3 and TRBJ2-1, with 14 positions matching TRBD2. The J segment lost 8 bases and the V segment lost 5 bases, leaving 5 bases of the junction unmatched. The germline V gene has CDR1 SGHTA and CDR2 FQGTGA. The CDR3 has 15 amino acids. In nucleotides, the CDR3 is TGTGCCAGCAGCCCCGGGACTAGCGGGAGTGATGAGCAGTTCTTC. This codes for CASSPGTSGSDEQFF.

The table lists this clone with a count of one. The V and J genes are TRBV15 and TRBJ2-3; 9 bases line up with TRBD2. CDR1 and CDR2 (germline): LNHNV, YYDKDF (reference sequence). Trimming cost V 2 bases and J 1 base; bases outside gene matches: 7. The CDR3 extends over 17 amino acids. The CDR3 reads CATSRPGLASRTDTQYF. CDR3 nucleotides: TGTGCCACCAGCAGACCTGGACTAGCGTCACGCACAGATACGCAGTATTTT.

V usage is TRBV19 and J usage is TRBJ2-7; 10 bases map to TRBD2. The germline CDR1 and CDR2 sequences are LNHDA and SQIVND (reference sequence). The CDR3 covers 13 residues. V trimming: 6 bases; J trimming: 3 bases; junction bases outside the gene matches: 2. CDR3 in DNA: TGTGCCAGTAGGTCTAGCGGGAGCTACGAGCAGTACTTC. Amino acid sequence: CASRSSGSYEQYF. The complete variable domain, with remaining parts taken from reference TRBV19 and TRBJ2-7, reads DGGITQSPKYLFRKEGQNVTLSCEQNLNHDAMYWYRQDPGQGLRLIYYSQIVNDFQKGDIAEGYSVSREKKESFPLTVTSAQKNPTAFYLCASRSSGSYEQYFGPGTRLTVT.

This sequence joins TRBV5-8 and TRBJ1-2; 9 bases align to TRBD1. The CDR3 has 16 amino acids. Per germline, CDR1 SGHTS and CDR2 YDEGEE. J was trimmed by 5 bases and V by 4 bases; bases with no gene match: 12. CDR3 sequence reads: CASSAWGQGRFYGYTF. CDR3 bases: TGTGCCAGCAGCGCATGGGGACAGGGAAGATTTTATGGCTACACCTTC.

The chain employs TRBV11-2 and TRBJ2-5; no clear D. V dropped 1 base and J dropped 0 bases, with 3 bases sitting between them. Germline CDR1 is SGHAT and CDR2 is FQNNGV. The CDR3 covers 13 residues. CDR3 DNA sequence: TGTGCCAGCAGCTTAGCGTACCAAGAGACCCAGTACTTC. Translation gives CASSLAYQETQYF.

This chain uses TRBV5-6 with TRBJ2-3; 7 positions match TRBD1. Losses at the gene ends were 3 bases for V and 3 bases for J; bases not matched to a gene: 7. The CDR3 has 15 amino acids. Germline CDR1 is SGHDT and CDR2 is YYEEEE. The CDR3 sequence is CASSWGQRTTDTQYF. The CDR3, as DNA: TGTGCCAGCAGCTGGGGACAGAGGACTACAGATACGCAGTATTTT.

The chain employs TRBV27 and TRBJ2-7; D not certain. Germline-derived CDR1 and CDR2 are MNHEY and SMNVEV (reference sequence). The CDR3 runs 15 residues. Trimming removed 2 bases from V and 6 bases from J, with 17 bases in between. This CDR3 reads CASSLSFSPGSEQYF. Here the CDR3 DNA reads TGTGCCAGCAGTTTAAGTTTTAGCCCCGGGTCCGAGCAGTACTTC.

The V call is TRBV13, the J call TRBJ2-7; 9 bases align to TRBD1. Trimming removed 2 bases from V and 5 bases from J; junction bases left unmatched: 7. Per the germline V gene, CDR1 is PRHDT and CDR2 is FYEKMQ (reference sequence). This CDR3 has 15 residues. The CDR3 spells CASSLRGTGRHEQYF. The CDR3, as DNA: TGTGCCAGCAGCTTACGCGGGACAGGGCGCCACGAGCAGTACTTC.

CDR3 loop: CASSPGTSGASYEQYF. CDR3 nucleotide sequence: TGTGCCAGTAGTCCGGGGACTAGCGGGGCCTCCTACGAGCAGTACTTC. V is TRBV19 and J is TRBJ2-7, with TRBD2 matching over 13 bases. CDR3 length equals 16 residues. Per the germline V gene, CDR1 is LNHDA and CDR2 is SQIVND (reference sequence). The ends lost 5 bases at V and 0 bases at J; junction bases unmatched: 4.

This sequence joins TRBV7-8 and TRBJ1-1, with D unresolved. The CDR3 contains 14 residues. Germline CDR1 reads SGHVS; CDR2 reads FQNEAQ. The V end lost 1 base, the J end lost 1 base, and 7 bases lay between the germline ends. The CDR3 DNA follows: TGTGCCAGCAGCTTAGAGCGGGCGAACACTGAAGCTTTCTTT. The encoded protein is CASSLERANTEAFF.

J is TRBJ1-4 and V is TRBV5-1; unclear D gene. V gave up 0 bases and J gave up 5 bases, with 8 bases separating them. The CDR3 extends over 14 amino acids. CDR1 is SGHRS, CDR2 YFSETQ, per germline. The DNA for the CDR3 is TGCGCCAGCAGCTTGGACCGAGGGAATGAAAAACTGTTTTTT. It translates to CASSLDRGNEKLFF.

The chain joins TRBV29-1 to TRBJ2-1; D ambiguous. This CDR3 comprises 11 residues. CDR1 is SQVTM and CDR2 is ANQGSEA in the germline V gene. V lost 6 bases, J lost 6 bases, and 9 bases lay in between. The CDR3 region has the DNA TGCAGCGTCCCAGACGGCAATGAGCAGTTCTTC. Its translation: CSVPDGNEQFF.

The chain recombines TRBV28 with TRBJ2-1; 11 nucleotides agree with TRBD1. CDR1 is MDHEN and CDR2 is SYDVKM in the germline V gene. V was clipped by 7 bases and J by 9 bases; unmatched bases: 11. CDR3 size: 15 residues. CDR3 in amino acids: CASTQGQGGTGEQFF. The CDR3 DNA reads TGTGCCAGCACCCAGGGACAGGGGGGAACAGGTGAGCAGTTCTTC.

The rearrangement links TRBV5-1 to TRBJ2-6; D gene ambiguous. The CDR3 sequence is 18 residues long. Trimming left V 0 bases short and J 0 bases short, with 13 bases between. The germline CDR1 and CDR2 sequences are SGHRS and YFSETQ. The CDR3 DNA reads as TGCGCCAGCAGCTTGGATGGCAGTCCCTTCTCTGGGGCCAACGTCCTGACTTTC. Amino acids: CASSLDGSPFSGANVLTF.

The V call is TRBV7-9, the J call TRBJ1-1, with no clear D. V was trimmed by 1 base and J by 1 base, leaving 7 bases between them. The CDR3 length is 14 residues. Per germline, CDR1 SEHNR and CDR2 FQNEAQ (reference sequence). CDR3 region: CASSLGGRNTEAFF. CDR3 DNA sequence: TGTGCCAGCAGCTTAGGTGGGAGGAACACTGAAGCTTTCTTT.

V and J are TRBV5-1 and TRBJ2-7; 7 nucleotides align to TRBD2. CDR1 and CDR2 (germline): SGHRS, YFSETQ. The CDR3 runs 16 residues. V shed 0 bases and J 0 bases; nucleotides not matched to a gene: 6. CDR3 nucleotide sequence: TGCGCCAGCAGCTTGGCGCAGGGCGGGAGCTCCTACGAGCAGTACTTC. Translation: CASSLAQGGSSYEQYF.

This sequence joins TRBV5-6 and TRBJ1-5; no definite D call. V gave up 0 bases and J gave up 7 bases, with 11 bases separating them. CDR3 length: 14 amino acids. Looked up from germline, CDR1 is SGHDT and CDR2 is YYEEEE. Here the CDR3 DNA reads TGTGCCAGCAGCTTGGCGTTAAGGGAGCAGCCCCAGCATTTT. Translation gives CASSLALREQPQHF. The full variable domain, in which reference TRBV5-6 and TRBJ1-5 provide the parts outside the CDR3, is DAGVTQSPTHLIKTRGQQVTLRCSPKSGHDTVSWYQQALGQGPQFIFQYYEEEERQRGNFPDRFSGHQFPNYSSELNVNALLLGDSALYLCASSLALREQPQHFGDGTRLSIL.

The chain recombines TRBV27 with TRBJ2-5; 10 bases match TRBD2. The junction had 4 bases not matched to a gene; V was cut back by 4 bases and J by 5 bases. The CDR3 covers 14 residues. Germline V gene lookup returns CDR1 MNHEY and CDR2 SMNVEV (reference sequence). CDR3 in amino acids: CASSSAGGEETQYF. Written as DNA, the CDR3 is TGTGCCAGCAGTTCAGCGGGGGGGGAGGAGACCCAGTACTTC.

In this sample, this clone turned up a few times. The chain joins TRBV7-8 to TRBJ2-5; D possibly corresponds to TRBD2 (5 bases). With 2 bases removed from V and 5 bases from J, the gap between germline ends came to 12 bases. Germline values: CDR1 SGHVS, CDR2 FQNEAQ. The CDR3 loop spans 14 amino acids. DNA of the CDR3: TGTGCCAGCAGCTTAAGACCAACGGGGGAGACCCAGTACTTC. Protein: CASSLRPTGETQYF.

The J gene is TRBJ2-5, the V gene TRBV9; D unresolved. The CDR3 is 15 residues long. Trimming removed 0 bases from V and 2 bases from J, with 11 bases in between. Per the germline V gene, CDR1 is SGDLS and CDR2 is YYNGEE. The CDR3 bases are TGTGCCAGCAGCGTAGATCTTTCCAGTCAAGAGACCCAGTACTTC. It codes for CASSVDLSSQETQYF.

In the case of this clone: Other DNA sequences of this sample code for an identical CDR3. The chain has TRBV29-1 and TRBJ1-1, with TRBD1 as a possible D gene (5 bases). With 1 base removed from V and 4 bases from J, the gap between germline ends came to 10 bases. Germline lookup yields CDR1 SQVTM and CDR2 ANQGSEA. The CDR3 consists of 13 residues. DNA of the CDR3: TGCAGCGTTGAAGGGGGGAGGGTCACTGAAGCTTTCTTT. This encodes CSVEGGRVTEAFF.

The chain employs TRBV10-3 and TRBJ2-7; the match to TRBD1 covers 10 bases. This CDR3 region has 14 residues. The junction had 3 bases not matched to a gene; V was cut back by 2 bases and J by 5 bases. Per germline, CDR1 ENHRY and CDR2 SYGVKD. This CDR3 is CAISEDRGLDEQYF. CDR3 DNA sequence: TGTGCCATCAGTGAGGACAGGGGGCTGGACGAGCAGTACTTC.

The chain joins TRBV4-1 to TRBJ2-3, with TRBD1 as a possible D gene (6 bases). Between the trimmed V and J ends, which lost 1 base and 4 bases, there was a span of 12 bases. Germline CDR1 is MGHRA and CDR2 is YSYEKL. The CDR3 spans 15 residues. The CDR3 loop reads CASSQVQGFADTQYF. In nucleotides, the CDR3 is TGCGCCAGCAGCCAAGTCCAGGGGTTTGCAGATACGCAGTATTTT.

This sequence joins TRBV10-3 and TRBJ2-7, with 8 nucleotides matching TRBD2. The CDR3 extends over 15 amino acids. From germline, CDR1 is ENHRY and CDR2 SYGVKD. The V gene end was trimmed by 4 bases and the J gene end by 6 bases; junction bases not matched to a gene: 11. CDR3 in amino acids: CAISGTTGTRSEQYF. The CDR3 DNA reads TGTGCCATCAGTGGAACCACAGGGACTAGGAGCGAGCAGTACTTC.